Below, 7 T cell receptor beta chains from the same sample are listed, as sequenced in a study of cytomegalovirus exposure and HLA in healthy donors. Only in-frame clones appear in the TCRdb table, and some are missing; sequencing was by immunoSEQ multiplex PCR. This sample has 65,000 to 75,000 clones, with 90% to 95% found just once. Sequencing was done on a sample of PBMCs. Receptors were obtained from a woman aged 18-29 years in good health and CMV-seropositive.

The chain couples TRBV6-5 to TRBJ2-1; TRBD2 is a possible D gene (5 bases). CDR1 MNHEY and CDR2 SVGAGI come from the germline V gene. The CDR3 loop spans 16 amino acids. V shed 2 bases and J shed 8 bases, with 19 bases lying between them. CDR3 residues: CASSYRPPVGGHEQFF. The CDR3 nucleotides read TGTGCCAGCAGTTACCGACCCCCTGTTGGAGGACATGAGCAGTTCTTC.

This chain connects TRBV27 to TRBJ1-6; D is unresolved. There are 14 residues in the CDR3. CDR1 is MNHEY, CDR2 SMNVEV, per germline (reference sequence). Trimming pared 4 bases from V and 2 bases from J, leaving 6 bases between. CDR3 DNA sequence: TGTGCCAGCAGTTACGGTACCTATAATTCACCCCTCCACTTT. Protein: CASSYGTYNSPLHF.

The genes are TRBV11-1 and TRBJ1-1; D is undetermined. Germline CDR1 SGHAT, CDR2 FQDESV (reference sequence). The length of the CDR3 is 12 residues. V was pared by 5 bases and J by 4 bases, with 8 bases between. In DNA form, the CDR3 reads TGTGCCAGCAGCCTAGACGGCACTGAAGCTTTCTTT. Amino acids: CASSLDGTEAFF. Filled out from reference TRBV11-1 and TRBJ1-1, the complete variable domain reads EAEVAQSPRYKITEKSQAVAFWCDPISGHATLYWYRQILGQGPELLVQFQDESVVDDSQLPKDRFSAERLKGVDSTLKIQPAELGDSAMYLCASSLDGTEAFFGQGTRLTVV.

The V gene is TRBV20-1, the J gene TRBJ2-7; TRBD2 matches at 7 bases. The CDR3 extends over 11 amino acids. Germline V CDR1 and CDR2: DFQATT, SNEGSKA (reference sequence). In nucleotides, the CDR3 is TGCAGCCCGGGGGGTAGTGGCGAGCAGTACTTC. This codes for CSPGGSGEQYF.

This clone was recorded once. The V and J genes are TRBV11-2 and TRBJ2-5; tentatively, D is TRBD1 (6 bases). The CDR3 has 15 amino acids. Trimming took 5 bases from V and 4 from J, leaving 17 bases between them. Germline assignment: CDR1 SGHAT and CDR2 FQNNGV. This CDR3 is CASSRGNRDGETQYF. The CDR3 nucleotides are TGTGCCAGCAGCAGGGGGAACAGGGACGGAGAGACCCAGTACTTC.

V usage is TRBV13 and J usage is TRBJ2-1; D possibly corresponds to TRBD2 (5 bases). This CDR3 is built from 17 residues. Trimming stripped 4 bases from V and 1 base from J, with 17 bases between. Germline lookup yields CDR1 PRHDT and CDR2 FYEKMQ (reference sequence). CDR3 region: CASSSGKSGWSYNEQFF. The CDR3 DNA follows: TGTGCCAGCAGCTCCGGGAAGAGCGGCTGGTCCTACAATGAGCAGTTCTTC.

This chain uses TRBV9 with TRBJ1-2; the D gene is possibly TRBD1 (5 bases). This CDR3 region has 13 residues. Germline lookup yields CDR1 SGDLS and CDR2 YYNGEE. Trimming took off 0 bases at V and 7 bases at J, with 10 bases between the two ends. The CDR3, as DNA: TGTGCCAGCAGCGTAGTATTAGGGGCTGGCTACACCTTC. Its protein is CASSVVLGAGYTF. Variable domain in full (rest from reference TRBV9 and TRBJ1-2): DSGVTQTPKHLITATGQRVTLRCSPRSGDLSVYWYQQSLDQGLQFLIQYYNGEERAKGNILERFSAQQFPDLHSELNLSSLELGDSALYFCASSVVLGAGYTFGSGTRLTVV.